The clone carrying this T cell receptor (beta chain) was seen once. The CDR3 extends over 14 amino acids. The V and J ends lost 1 base and 1 base respectively, with 7 bases between them. CDR1 SNHLY and CDR2 FYNNEI come from the germline V gene. Libraries were prepared by immunoSEQ multiplex PCR; TCRdb keeps only in-frame clonotypes and omits some of them. The sample contains around 100,000 clones, roughly four fifths of which appear only once. This sample stems from a study of blood T cell repertoires in COVID-19. This rearrangement joins TRBV2 to TRBJ1-1; D is perhaps TRBD1 (5 bases). This receptor was obtained from a man in his sixties or seventies with active or convalescent COVID-19. Sequenced material: peripheral blood. The CDR3 DNA reads as TGTGCCAGCAGTGAAGGCAGGGCGAACACTGAAGCTTTCTTT. Translated: CASSEGRANTEAFF.